This TCR beta chain comes out of a study of T cell changes during pregnancy in multiple sclerosis. J gave up 6 bases and V 4 bases, and 10 bases lay outside the gene matches. The CDR3 sequence is 14 residues long. The germline CDR1 and CDR2 sequences are SQVTM and ANQGSEA. The table came from immunoSEQ multiplex PCR; TCRdb's copy has only in-frame clones and leaves some out. Of 60,000 to 75,000 clones in the sample, under 95% were seen once. This sequence joins TRBV29-1 and TRBJ2-7, with 9 bases that match TRBD2. The origin of this receptor is a female donor in good health, enrolled as a control in a pregnancy study. The sequences come from peripheral blood, collected in the second trimester of pregnancy. The CDR3 loop reads CSVGEASGKPEQYF. The CDR3 DNA is TGCAGCGTTGGAGAGGCTAGCGGGAAGCCCGAGCAGTACTTC.